The TCR beta chain described here comes from a study of blood T cell repertoires in COVID-19. The overall study: Sample material is recorded as cDNA or gDNA derived from T cells, B-cell-depleted T cells, or PBMCs.

This clone was picked up a small number of times. This CDR3 is built from 12 residues. Trimming cost V 4 bases and J 1 base, with 4 bases left between them. The germline V gene encodes CDR1 LNHDA and CDR2 SQIVND (reference sequence). Profiled with immunoSEQ multiplex PCR; TCRdb holds only in-frame clones, not every one. The sample lists about 190,000 clones; more than 60% were seen once. The source is a man aged 50 to 59 who had recovered from COVID-19. Sample: peripheral blood. This chain connects TRBV19 to TRBJ1-1; D call uncertain. CDR3 in amino acids: CASSNGNTEAFF. CDR3 nucleotide sequence: TGTGCCAGTAGTAACGGGAACACTGAAGCTTTCTTT.